These T cell receptor beta chains were read from a single sample in a study of T cell responses to AZD1222 COVID-19 vaccine. This table comes from immunoSEQ multiplex PCR, and its TCRdb copy is limited to in-frame clones, with some not included. This sample carries roughly 80,000 clones, under 95% of them seen once, and the ten largest clones take 4.5%. Sequenced here: peripheral blood, sampled on day 0 of MenACWY control vaccination. The receptors shown here come from an adult in good health. Both conserved end residues are part of each CDR3. A D gene is named only where the DNA matches it firmly. Where a row states a size, it is once, few, many or the class of an expanded clone; other rows omit it.

V	size	D	J	CDR3	DNA
TRBV5-4	NA	TRBD2	TRBJ2-1	CASSGMLAANEQFF	TGTGCCAGCAGCGGAATGCTAGCGGCCAATGAGCAGTTCTTC
TRBV30	NA	TRBD2	TRBJ2-4	CAWGPGGLDIQYF	TGTGCCTGGGGGCCGGGAGGGCTGGACATTCAGTACTTC
TRBV7-9	NA	NA	TRBJ1-1	CASSYTTPVPEAFF	TGTGCCAGCAGCTACACAACACCGGTTCCTGAAGCTTTCTTT
TRBV6-2/TRBV6-3	once	TRBD2	TRBJ2-7	CASSYSRREGLHEQYF	TGTGCCAGCAGTTACTCTCGGCGGGAGGGCCTCCACGAGCAGTACTTC
TRBV24-1	NA	TRBD1	TRBJ1-4	CATSDCRQGPTEKLFF	TGTGCCACCAGTGATTGCCGACAGGGCCCTACGGAAAAACTGTTTTTT
TRBV19	NA	NA	TRBJ2-6	CASSFSRTASSGANVLTF	TGTGCCAGTAGTTTCTCAAGGACGGCCTCCTCTGGGGCCAACGTCCTGACTTTC
TRBV27	NA	NA	TRBJ2-3	CASSFSAPTDTQYF	TGTGCCAGCAGTTTCTCCGCCCCCACAGATACGCAGTATTTT
TRBV23-1	once	TRBD1	TRBJ1-3	CASSQRTGGFSGNTIYF	TGCGCCAGCAGTCAGAGGACAGGGGGCTTTTCGGGAAACACCATATATTTT
TRBV14	NA	TRBD1	TRBJ1-6	CASSGSRGFVPLHF	TGTGCCAGCAGCGGTAGCAGGGGGTTCGTACCCCTCCACTTT
TRBV29-1	NA	NA	TRBJ2-7	CSVQEDEQYF	TGCAGCGTTCAAGAGGACGAGCAGTACTTC
TRBV28	NA	NA	TRBJ1-4	CASRPYNPVGVANEKLFF	TGTGCCAGCAGGCCGTATAACCCCGTGGGGGTCGCTAATGAAAAACTGTTTTTT
TRBV10-1	NA	NA	TRBJ2-3	CASSPGTDTQYF	TGCGCCAGCAGCCCGGGCACAGATACGCAGTATTTT
TRBV6-5	NA	NA	TRBJ1-5	CASSRAENQPQHF	TGTGCCAGCTCCCGGGCCGAGAATCAGCCCCAGCATTTT
TRBV15	NA	NA	TRBJ2-3	CATSRGPESVWTTDTQYF	TGTGCCACCAGCAGAGGGCCCGAAAGTGTATGGACCACAGATACGCAGTATTTT
TRBV5-6	NA	NA	TRBJ1-3	CASSLIYF	TGTGCCAGCAGCCTCATATATTTT
TRBV18	NA	NA	TRBJ2-3	CASSPPNTASGTDTQYF	TGTGCCAGCTCACCCCCAAATACAGCGTCGGGCACAGATACGCAGTATTTT
TRBV5-1	once	NA	TRBJ2-1	CASSFNSDEQFF	TGCGCCAGCAGCTTCAATAGCGATGAGCAGTTCTTC
TRBV18	NA	TRBD2	TRBJ2-3	CASSRTSGSGIPDTQYF	TGTGCCAGCTCACGGACTAGCGGGAGCGGCATTCCAGATACGCAGTATTTT
TRBV27	NA	NA	TRBJ1-2	CASSLGMAGTSNYGYTF	TGTGCCAGCAGTTTGGGGATGGCGGGAACCTCTAACTATGGCTACACCTTC
TRBV4-1	few	TRBD1	TRBJ1-2	CASSQPGQGNVRGYTF	TGCGCCAGCAGCCAACCGGGACAGGGGAACGTCCGGGGCTACACCTTC
TRBV5-1	NA	NA	TRBJ2-4	CASSLGQNIQYF	TGCGCCAGCAGCTTGGGGCAAAACATTCAGTACTTC
TRBV6-6	NA	NA	TRBJ2-7	CASSSPPSGPPYEQYF	TGTGCCAGCAGTTCCCCACCCTCGGGCCCGCCCTACGAGCAGTACTTC
TRBV3-1/TRBV3-2	NA	NA	TRBJ1-4	CASSYRCEKLFF	TGTGCCAGCAGCTACCGTTGTGAAAAACTGTTTTTT
TRBV7-9	NA	NA	TRBJ1-1	CASSFPGGNTEAFF	TGTGCCAGCAGCTTTCCCGGGGGGAACACTGAAGCTTTCTTT
TRBV6-4	once	NA	TRBJ2-5	CASNPQETQYF	TGTGCCAGCAACCCGCAAGAGACCCAGTACTTC
TRBV29-1	NA	TRBD2	TRBJ2-1	CSRGREVGPPIREQFF	TGCAGCCGGGGGCGGGAGGTAGGGCCCCCAATACGCGAGCAGTTCTTC
TRBV30	once	NA	TRBJ1-6	CAWSPSGPLHF	TGTGCCTGGTCCCCTTCAGGGCCCCTCCACTTT
TRBV18	NA	NA	TRBJ2-1	CASFAGRPHNEQFF	TGTGCCAGCTTCGCGGGAAGACCCCACAATGAGCAGTTCTTC
TRBV5-1	NA	NA	TRBJ2-2	CASSLDGATTGELFF	TGCGCCAGCAGCTTGGACGGGGCGACCACCGGGGAGCTGTTTTTT
TRBV30	NA	NA	TRBJ1-6	CAWVREANGSPLHF	TGTGCCTGGGTGAGGGAAGCTAATGGGTCACCCCTCCACTTT
TRBV29-1	NA	NA	TRBJ2-5	CSVELRGSETQYF	TGCAGCGTTGAACTTAGGGGCTCAGAGACCCAGTACTTC
TRBV19	few	NA	TRBJ1-1	CASSMNRRTEAFF	TGTGCCAGTAGTATGAACAGAAGGACTGAAGCTTTCTTT
TRBV7-2	NA	TRBD1	TRBJ1-4	CASSKRQGGTNEKLFF	TGTGCCAGCAGCAAAAGACAGGGGGGTACTAATGAAAAACTGTTTTTT
TRBV28	NA	TRBD2	TRBJ2-7	CASSLQRDSTYEQYF	TGTGCCAGCAGTCTCCAGCGGGACTCGACCTACGAGCAGTACTTC
TRBV10-3	NA	NA	TRBJ2-7	CAISEGGIPYEQYF	TGTGCCATCAGTGAAGGAGGCATCCCCTACGAGCAGTACTTC
TRBV3-1/TRBV3-2	NA	NA	TRBJ2-5	CASSQGLLGLSETQYF	TGTGCCAGCAGCCAAGGACTTTTAGGACTCTCGGAGACCCAGTACTTC
TRBV19	NA	NA	TRBJ1-6	CASTDILSSYNSPLHF	TGTGCCAGCACGGACATCCTGAGCTCCTATAATTCACCCCTCCACTTT
TRBV10-1	NA	NA	TRBJ2-2	CASSTTGIPNTGELFF	TGCGCCAGCAGCACCACGGGGATCCCGAACACCGGGGAGCTGTTTTTT
TRBV29-1	NA	NA	TRBJ1-2	CSVPQNYGYTF	TGCAGCGTACCCCAGAACTATGGCTACACCTTC
TRBV28	once	NA	TRBJ1-1	CASSQGPTEAFF	TGTGCCAGCAGTCAGGGACCCACTGAAGCTTTCTTT
TRBV6-4	NA	NA	TRBJ2-2	CASSGRGTGELFF	TGTGCCAGCAGCGGGAGAGGGACCGGGGAGCTGTTTTTT
TRBV3-1/TRBV3-2	NA	NA	TRBJ1-4	CASSQVIFHGDVGEKLFF	TGTGCCAGCAGCCAAGTGATTTTCCATGGGGATGTCGGTGAAAAACTGTTTTTT
TRBV14	NA	NA	TRBJ1-3	CASSGGTGNTIYF	TGTGCCAGCAGCGGTGGGACGGGAAACACCATATATTTT
TRBV15	NA	NA	TRBJ1-1	CATSVSRGAPEAFF	TGTGCCACCAGCGTTTCACGGGGGGCCCCCGAAGCTTTCTTT
TRBV6-2/TRBV6-3	NA	TRBD2	TRBJ2-3	CASSSTSGRWYF	TGTGCCAGCAGTAGTACTAGCGGGAGGTGGTATTTT
TRBV27	NA	NA	TRBJ1-1	CASSPAGGANTEAFF	TGTGCCAGCAGTCCCGCAGGCGGGGCGAACACTGAAGCTTTCTTT
TRBV2	NA	NA	TRBJ2-4	CASRTTRISNIQYF	TGTGCCAGCAGGACTACTAGAATCAGCAACATTCAGTACTTC
TRBV14	NA	NA	TRBJ1-1	CASSQGMGRGAFF	TGTGCCAGCAGCCAAGGAATGGGCCGTGGGGCTTTCTTT
TRBV7-9	NA	NA	TRBJ1-2	CASSLGDGGNTF	TGTGCCAGCAGCTTAGGGGACGGCGGCAACACCTTC
TRBV27	NA	NA	TRBJ2-3	CASSWNKGGGHRDTQYF	TGTGCCAGCAGTTGGAACAAGGGAGGGGGCCATAGAGATACGCAGTATTTT
TRBV15	few	TRBD1	TRBJ2-4	CATSSRQGDKNIQYF	TGTGCCACCAGCTCACGACAGGGGGACAAAAACATTCAGTACTTC